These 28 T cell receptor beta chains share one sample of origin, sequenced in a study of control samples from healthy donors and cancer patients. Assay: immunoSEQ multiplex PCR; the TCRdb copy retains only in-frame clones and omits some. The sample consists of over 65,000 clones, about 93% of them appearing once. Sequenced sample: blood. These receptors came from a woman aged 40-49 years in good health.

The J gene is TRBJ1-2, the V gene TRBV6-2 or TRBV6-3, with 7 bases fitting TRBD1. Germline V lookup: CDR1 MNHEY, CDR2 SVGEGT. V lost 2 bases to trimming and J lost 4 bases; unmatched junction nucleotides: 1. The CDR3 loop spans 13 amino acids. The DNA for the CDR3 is TGTGCCAGCAGTTACGGACAGGCCTATGGCTACACCTTC. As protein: CASSYGQAYGYTF.

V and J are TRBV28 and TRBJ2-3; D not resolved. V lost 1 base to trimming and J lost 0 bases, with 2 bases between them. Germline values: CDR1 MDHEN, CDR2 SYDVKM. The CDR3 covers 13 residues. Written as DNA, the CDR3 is TGTGCCAGCAGTTTATATAGCACAGATACGCAGTATTTT. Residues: CASSLYSTDTQYF. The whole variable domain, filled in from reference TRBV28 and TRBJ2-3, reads DVKVTQSSRYLVKRTGEKVFLECVQDMDHENMFWYRQDPGLGLRLIYFSYDVKMKEKGDIPEGYSVSREKKERFSLILESASTNQTSMYLCASSLYSTDTQYFGPGTRLTVL.

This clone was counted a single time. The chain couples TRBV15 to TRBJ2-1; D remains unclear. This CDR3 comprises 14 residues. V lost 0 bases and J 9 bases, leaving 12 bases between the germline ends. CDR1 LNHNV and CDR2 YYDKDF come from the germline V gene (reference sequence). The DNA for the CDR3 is TGTGCCACCAGCAGAGATAACGGCGTAGCTGAGCAGTTCTTC. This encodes CATSRDNGVAEQFF. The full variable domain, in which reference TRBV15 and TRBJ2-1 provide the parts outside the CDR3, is DAMVIQNPRYQVTQFGKPVTLSCSQTLNHNVMYWYQQKSSQAPKLLFHYYDKDFNNEADTPDNFQSRRPNTSFCFLDIRSPGLGDTAMYLCATSRDNGVAEQFFGPGTRLTVL.

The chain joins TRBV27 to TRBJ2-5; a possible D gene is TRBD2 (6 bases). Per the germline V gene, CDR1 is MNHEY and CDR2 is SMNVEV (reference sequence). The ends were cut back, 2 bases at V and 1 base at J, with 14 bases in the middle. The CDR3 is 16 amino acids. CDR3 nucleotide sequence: TGTGCCAGCAGTTTAAACCCGGGACTCATCCAAGAGACCCAGTACTTC. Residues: CASSLNPGLIQETQYF.

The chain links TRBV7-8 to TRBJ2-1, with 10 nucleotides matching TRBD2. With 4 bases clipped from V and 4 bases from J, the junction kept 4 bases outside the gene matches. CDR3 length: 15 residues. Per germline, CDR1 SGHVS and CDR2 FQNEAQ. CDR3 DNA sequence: TGTGCCAGCAGCTCAGCAGCGGGGGGGTACAATGAGCAGTTCTTC. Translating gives CASSSAAGGYNEQFF.

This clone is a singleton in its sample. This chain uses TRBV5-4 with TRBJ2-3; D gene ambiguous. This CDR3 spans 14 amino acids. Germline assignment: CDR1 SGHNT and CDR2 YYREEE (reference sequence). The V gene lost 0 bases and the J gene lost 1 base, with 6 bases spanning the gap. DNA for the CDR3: TGTGCCAGCAGCTTGGGGCTAGGCACAGATACGCAGTATTTT. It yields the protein CASSLGLGTDTQYF.

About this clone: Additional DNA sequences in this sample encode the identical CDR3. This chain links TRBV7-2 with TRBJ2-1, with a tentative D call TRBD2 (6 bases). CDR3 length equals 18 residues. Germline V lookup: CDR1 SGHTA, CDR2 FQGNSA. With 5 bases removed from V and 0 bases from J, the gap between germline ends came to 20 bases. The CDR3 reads CASSLGASVRPSYNEQFF. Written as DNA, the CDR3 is TGTGCCAGCAGCCTAGGGGCTAGCGTTAGACCCTCCTACAATGAGCAGTTCTTC.

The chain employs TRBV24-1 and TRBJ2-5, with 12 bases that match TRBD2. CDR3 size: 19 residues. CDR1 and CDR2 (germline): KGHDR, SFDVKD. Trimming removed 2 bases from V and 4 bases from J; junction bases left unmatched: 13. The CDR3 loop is CATSDSQSSPLAGGETQYF. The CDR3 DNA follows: TGTGCCACCAGTGATTCCCAAAGTTCCCCACTAGCGGGAGGAGAGACCCAGTACTTC.

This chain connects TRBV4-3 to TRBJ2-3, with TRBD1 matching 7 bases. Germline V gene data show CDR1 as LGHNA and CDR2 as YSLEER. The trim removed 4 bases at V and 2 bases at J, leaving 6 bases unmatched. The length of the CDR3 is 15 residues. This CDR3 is CASSRNRGNTDTQYF. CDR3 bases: TGCGCCAGCAGCCGAAACAGGGGCAACACAGATACGCAGTATTTT.

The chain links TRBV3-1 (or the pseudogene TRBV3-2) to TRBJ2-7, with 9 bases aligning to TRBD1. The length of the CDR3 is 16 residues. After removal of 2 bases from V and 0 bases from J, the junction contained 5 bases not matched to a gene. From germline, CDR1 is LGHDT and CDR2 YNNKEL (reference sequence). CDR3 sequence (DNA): TGTGCCAGCAGCCAACCGGACAGGGGATACTCCTACGAGCAGTACTTC. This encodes CASSQPDRGYSYEQYF.

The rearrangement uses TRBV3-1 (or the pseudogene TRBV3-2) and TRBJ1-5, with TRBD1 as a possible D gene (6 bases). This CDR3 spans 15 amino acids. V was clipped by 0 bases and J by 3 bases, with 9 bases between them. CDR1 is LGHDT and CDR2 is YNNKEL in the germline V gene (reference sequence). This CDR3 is CASSQEPGANQPQHF. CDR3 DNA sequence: TGTGCCAGCAGCCAAGAGCCAGGGGCCAATCAGCCCCAGCATTTT.

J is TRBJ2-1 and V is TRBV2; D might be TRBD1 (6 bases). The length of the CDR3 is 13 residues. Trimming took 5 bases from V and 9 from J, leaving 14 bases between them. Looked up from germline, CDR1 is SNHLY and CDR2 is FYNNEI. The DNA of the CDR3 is TGTGCCAGCAGTCTAGTCCTAGGGGGTGAGCAGTTCTTC. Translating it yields CASSLVLGGEQFF.

The CDR3 region is CASSEVLGQSYEQYF. The CDR3, as DNA: TGTGCCAGCAGTGAAGTTCTAGGACAGTCCTACGAGCAGTACTTC. The chain employs TRBV6-1 and TRBJ2-7; D might be TRBD1 (6 bases). Between the trimmed V and J ends, which lost 1 base and 1 base, there was a span of 11 bases. The length of the CDR3 is 15 residues. From germline, CDR1 is MNHNS and CDR2 SASEGT.

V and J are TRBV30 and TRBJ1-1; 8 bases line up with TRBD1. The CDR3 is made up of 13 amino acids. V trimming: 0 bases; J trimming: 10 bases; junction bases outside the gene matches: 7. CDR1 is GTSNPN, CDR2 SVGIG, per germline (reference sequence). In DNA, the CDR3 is TGTGCCTGGAGTGTACAGACAGGGGCCGTAGCTTTCTTT. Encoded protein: CAWSVQTGAVAFF.

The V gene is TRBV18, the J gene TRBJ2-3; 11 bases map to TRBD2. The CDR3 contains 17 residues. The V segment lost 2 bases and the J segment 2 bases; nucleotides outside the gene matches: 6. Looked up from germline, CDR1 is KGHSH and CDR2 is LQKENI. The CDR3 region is CASSPETSGTLTDTQYF. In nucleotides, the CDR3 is TGTGCCAGCTCACCAGAGACTAGCGGGACTCTCACAGATACGCAGTATTTT.

CDR3 bases: TGTGCCAGCAGTTCCGGGAGCCATAATGAGCAGTTCTTC. It specifies CASSSGSHNEQFF. This chain connects TRBV27 to TRBJ2-1; weak D call: TRBD2 (6 bases). The CDR3 consists of 13 residues. Germline V gene sequence: CDR1 MNHEY, CDR2 SMNVEV (reference sequence). V was trimmed by 4 bases and J by 7 bases, leaving 11 bases between them.

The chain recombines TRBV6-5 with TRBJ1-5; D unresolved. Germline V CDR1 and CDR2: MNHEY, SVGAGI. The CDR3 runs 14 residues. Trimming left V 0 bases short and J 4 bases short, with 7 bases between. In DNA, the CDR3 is TGTGCCAGCAGTTACTCGAATTCAAATCAGCCCCAGCATTTT. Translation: CASSYSNSNQPQHF.

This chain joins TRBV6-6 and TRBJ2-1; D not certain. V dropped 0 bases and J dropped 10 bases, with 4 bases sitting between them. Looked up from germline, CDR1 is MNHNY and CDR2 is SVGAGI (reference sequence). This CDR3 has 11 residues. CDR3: CASSYSREQFF. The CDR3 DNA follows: TGTGCCAGCAGTTACTCGAGAGAGCAGTTCTTC.

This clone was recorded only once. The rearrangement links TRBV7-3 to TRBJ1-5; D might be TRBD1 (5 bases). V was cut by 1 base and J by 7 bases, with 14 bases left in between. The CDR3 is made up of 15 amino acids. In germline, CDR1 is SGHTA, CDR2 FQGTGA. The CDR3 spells CASSLIGGQGQPQHF. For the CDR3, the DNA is TGTGCCAGCAGCTTAATAGGAGGGCAGGGCCAGCCCCAGCATTTT.

DNA for the CDR3: TGTGCCAGCAGCCCGATGACAGGGGATTGGGCAACTAATGAAAAACTGTTTTTT. Protein product: CASSPMTGDWATNEKLFF. The chain couples TRBV28 to TRBJ1-4, with TRBD1 matching over 8 bases. CDR1 MDHEN and CDR2 SYDVKM come from the germline V gene. This CDR3 spans 18 amino acids. J gave up 0 bases and V 6 bases, and 12 bases lay outside the gene matches.

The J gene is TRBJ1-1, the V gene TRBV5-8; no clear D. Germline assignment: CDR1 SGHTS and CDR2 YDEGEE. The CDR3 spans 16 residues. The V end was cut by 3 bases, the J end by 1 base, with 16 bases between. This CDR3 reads CASSWDGRVSNTEAFF. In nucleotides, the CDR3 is TGTGCCAGCAGCTGGGATGGCCGGGTGTCGAACACTGAAGCTTTCTTT.

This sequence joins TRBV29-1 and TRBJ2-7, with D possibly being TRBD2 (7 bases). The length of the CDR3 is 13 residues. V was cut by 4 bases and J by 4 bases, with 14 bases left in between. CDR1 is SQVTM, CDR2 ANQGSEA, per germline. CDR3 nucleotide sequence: TGCAGCGTTGTTCGCGGGGGCGAGTACGAGCAGTACTTC. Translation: CSVVRGGEYEQYF.

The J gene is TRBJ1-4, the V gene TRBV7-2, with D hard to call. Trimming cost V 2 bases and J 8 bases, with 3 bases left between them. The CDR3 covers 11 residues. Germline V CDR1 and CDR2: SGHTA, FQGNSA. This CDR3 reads CASSLSEKLFF. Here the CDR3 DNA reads TGTGCCAGCAGCTTATCAGAAAAACTGTTTTTT.

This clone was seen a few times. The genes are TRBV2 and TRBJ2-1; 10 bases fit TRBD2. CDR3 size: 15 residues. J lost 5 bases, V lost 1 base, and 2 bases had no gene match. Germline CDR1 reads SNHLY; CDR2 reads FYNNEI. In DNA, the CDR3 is TGTGCCAGCAGTGAAGGGACTAGCGGAAACAATGAGCAGTTCTTC. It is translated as CASSEGTSGNNEQFF.

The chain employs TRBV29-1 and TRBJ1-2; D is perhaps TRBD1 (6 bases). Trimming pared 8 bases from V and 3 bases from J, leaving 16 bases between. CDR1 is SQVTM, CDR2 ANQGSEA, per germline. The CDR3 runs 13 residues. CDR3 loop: CSLQGPGDYGYTF. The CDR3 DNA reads TGCAGCCTACAGGGACCCGGGGACTATGGCTACACCTTC.

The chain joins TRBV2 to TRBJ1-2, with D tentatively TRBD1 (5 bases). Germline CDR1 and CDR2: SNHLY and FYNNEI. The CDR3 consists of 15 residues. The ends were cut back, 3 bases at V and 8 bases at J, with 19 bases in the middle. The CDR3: CASSEGSSTVSGYTF. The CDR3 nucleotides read TGTGCCAGCAGTGAGGGGAGTTCGACAGTCAGCGGCTACACCTTC.

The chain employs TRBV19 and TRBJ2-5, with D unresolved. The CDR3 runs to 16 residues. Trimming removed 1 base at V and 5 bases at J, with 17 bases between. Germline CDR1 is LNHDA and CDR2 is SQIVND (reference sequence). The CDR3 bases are TGTGCCAGTAGTATAGTCTCCGGTTTCACCGGGGAGACCCAGTACTTC. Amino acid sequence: CASSIVSGFTGETQYF.

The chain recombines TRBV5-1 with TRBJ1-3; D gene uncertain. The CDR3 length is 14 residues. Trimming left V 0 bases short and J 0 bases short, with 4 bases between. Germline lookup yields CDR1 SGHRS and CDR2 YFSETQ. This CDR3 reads CASSLGASGNTIYF. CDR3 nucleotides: TGCGCCAGCAGCTTGGGTGCCTCTGGAAACACCATATATTTT.